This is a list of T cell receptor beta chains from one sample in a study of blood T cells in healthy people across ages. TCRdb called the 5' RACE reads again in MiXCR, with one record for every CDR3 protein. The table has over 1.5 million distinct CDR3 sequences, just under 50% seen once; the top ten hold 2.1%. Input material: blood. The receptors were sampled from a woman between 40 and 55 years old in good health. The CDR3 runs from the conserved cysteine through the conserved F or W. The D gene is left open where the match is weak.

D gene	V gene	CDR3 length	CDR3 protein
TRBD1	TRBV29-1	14	CSVVVQGDSGGYTF
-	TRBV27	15	CASSLVSGSNQPQHF
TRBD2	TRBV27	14	CASSLSLAAGELFF
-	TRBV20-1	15	CSARAGGIYNSPLHF
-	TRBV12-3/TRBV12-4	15	CASSPLRGARVEQYF
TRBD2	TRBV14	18	CASSSPSGGFVSQETQYF
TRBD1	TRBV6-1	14	CASRADRGAYEQYF
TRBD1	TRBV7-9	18	CASSLRSLTGGADTEAFF
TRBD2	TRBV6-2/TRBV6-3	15	CASSWGGGAGETQYF
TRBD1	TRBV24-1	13	CATRGQQGGGYTF
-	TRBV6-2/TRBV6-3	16	CASSYGRRGGTDEQFF